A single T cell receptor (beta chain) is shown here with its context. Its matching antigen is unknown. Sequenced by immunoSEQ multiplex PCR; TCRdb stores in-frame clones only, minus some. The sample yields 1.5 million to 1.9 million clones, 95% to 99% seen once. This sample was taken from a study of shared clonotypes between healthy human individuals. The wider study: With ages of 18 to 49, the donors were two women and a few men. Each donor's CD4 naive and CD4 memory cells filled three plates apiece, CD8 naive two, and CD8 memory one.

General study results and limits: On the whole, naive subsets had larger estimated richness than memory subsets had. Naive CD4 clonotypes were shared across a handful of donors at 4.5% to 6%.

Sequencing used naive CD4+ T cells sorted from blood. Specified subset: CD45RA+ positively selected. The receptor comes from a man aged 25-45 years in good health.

The CDR3 DNA follows: TGTGCCACCAGCAGAGATGAGAGCGGGAGGTGGAATGAGCAGTTCTTC. Residues: CATSRDESGRWNEQFF. This chain connects TRBV15 to TRBJ2-1, with 9 bases matching TRBD2. V gave up 0 bases and J gave up 7 bases; unmatched junction bases: 7. This CDR3 comprises 16 residues. CDR1 and CDR2 (germline): LNHNV, YYDKDF (reference sequence).